The 22 T cell receptor beta chains below were found in one sample sequenced in a study of blood T cells in healthy people across ages. A second PCR, run for about 7 to 12 cycles, used a sample-barcoded 5' primer plus a J-beta primer mix. TCRdb analysed the 5' RACE reads with MiXCR anew, one entry per CDR3 protein. This table has under 1,000,000 distinct CDR3 sequences, roughly 35% appearing once. Sequencing input: blood. The receptors were gathered from a man aged 18 to 35 in good health.

The chain links TRBV18 to TRBJ1-1, with a weak D call TRBD1 (5 bases). Germline V gene sequence: CDR1 KGHSH, CDR2 LQKENI. The CDR3 extends over 15 amino acids. Deletions cut 1 base from V and 3 bases from J, with 12 bases between. The CDR3 loop reads CASSPQGRVDTEAFF. As DNA, the CDR3 is TGTGCCAGCTCACCACAGGGGAGGGTCGACACTGAAGCTTTCTTT.

In its sample, this clonotype was seen a few times. CDR3 nucleotides: TGCAGCGTTGCCGGGACTCGAGGTGAAAAACTGTTTTTT. Translation gives CSVAGTRGEKLFF. The rearrangement joins TRBV29-1 to TRBJ1-4, with D tentatively TRBD1 (5 bases). Germline CDR1 is SQVTM and CDR2 is ANQGSEA. V lost 4 bases to trimming and J lost 7 bases, with 13 bases between them. The CDR3 sequence is 13 residues long.

This clonotype was seen repeatedly, ten times or more. The chain uses TRBV20-1 and TRBJ2-3; unclear D gene. Germline V gene lookup returns CDR1 DFQATT and CDR2 SNEGSKA (reference sequence). The length of the CDR3 is 17 residues. With 3 bases removed from V and 0 bases from J, the gap between germline ends came to 19 bases. In DNA form, the CDR3 reads TGCAGTGCTAGCCCAAGGTCAGCGCTCACTAGCACAGATACGCAGTATTTT. It specifies CSASPRSALTSTDTQYF.

The CDR3 DNA sequence: TGTGCCAGCAGCTCGATGGCCCTCGTACAGGGGAGCTCCTACAATGAGCAGTTCTTC. Translation gives CASSSMALVQGSSYNEQFF. This chain uses TRBV7-9 with TRBJ2-1, with 7 bases identical to TRBD1. The V and J ends lost 4 bases and 0 bases, in that order; junction bases with no gene match: 15. The CDR3 runs to 19 residues. Germline CDR1 and CDR2: SEHNR and FQNEAQ (reference sequence).

This clonotype has only one observation. This may come from a read error, since a much larger clone is one base off. The V gene is TRBV12-3 or TRBV12-4, the J gene TRBJ2-3, with 11 positions matching TRBD2. The trim removed 6 bases at V and 4 bases at J, leaving 9 bases unmatched. The CDR3 runs 16 residues. CDR3 nucleotides: TGTGCCAGCAGAGGGACTAGCGGTATTGGGGCAGATACGCAGTATTTT. Translating it yields CASRGTSGIGADTQYF.

The sample holds a few counts of this clonotype. The genes are TRBV3-1 and TRBJ2-7; no reliable D call. Germline assignment: CDR1 LGHDT and CDR2 YNNKEL (reference sequence). The germline V and J ends were trimmed by 1 base and 4 bases, with 11 bases remaining between them. This CDR3 spans 14 amino acids. In DNA form, the CDR3 reads TGTGCCAGCAGCCAAGGTACGGTCGGGTACGAGCAGTACTTC. Translated, it gives CASSQGTVGYEQYF.

The CDR3 coding sequence is TGCGCCAGCAGCCAAGATTCGACGGGAAGTCGAAATGGCTACACCTTC. Its protein is CASSQDSTGSRNGYTF. The chain joins TRBV4-3 to TRBJ1-2; no definite D call. Deletions cut 0 bases from V and 6 bases from J, with 17 bases between. The CDR3 contains 16 residues. CDR1 LGHNA and CDR2 YSLEER come from the germline V gene.

This clonotype was counted at least ten times. The chain is built from TRBV20-1 and TRBJ2-7; D is unclear. Deletions cut 3 bases from V and 0 bases from J, with 6 bases between. CDR1 and CDR2 from the germline V gene are DFQATT and SNEGSKA (reference sequence). The CDR3 contains 12 residues. CDR3 loop: CSASYSSYEQYF. CDR3 nucleotide sequence: TGCAGTGCTAGTTACAGCTCCTACGAGCAGTACTTC.

This clonotype was found a few times. The chain links TRBV28 to TRBJ2-1, with 10 nucleotides matching TRBD2. The assigned J gene may be wrong: the sequence end matches TRBJ2-7 better. CDR1 is MDHEN, CDR2 SYDVKM, per germline. CDR3 length: 16 residues. In DNA form, the CDR3 reads TGTGCCAGCAGCCGGTCCGGGACTAGCGCACACAATGAGCAGTACTTC. This codes for CASSRSGTSAHNEQYF.

This clonotype appeared a few times. CDR3 nucleotide sequence: TGTGCCAGCAGCCCAAACTACCTAGCCGGGGAGCTGTTTTTT. Its protein product is CASSPNYLAGELFF. The rearrangement uses TRBV7-6 and TRBJ2-2; D remains unclear. Germline lookup yields CDR1 SGHVS and CDR2 FNYEAQ. The CDR3 is 14 residues long. Trimming left V 5 bases short and J 6 bases short, with 13 bases between.

The table lists this clonotype with a few counts. This rearrangement joins TRBV5-1 to TRBJ1-2, with D perhaps TRBD1 (6 bases). Germline loops: CDR1 SGHRS, CDR2 YFSETQ. V was trimmed by 1 base and J by 4 bases, leaving 11 bases between them. CDR3 length: 14 amino acids. The CDR3 nucleotides are TGCGCCAGCAGCTTGAATGGACAGACCTATGGCTACACCTTC. It specifies CASSLNGQTYGYTF.

The table lists this clonotype with many counts. CDR3 coding DNA: TGCAGCGTGCCCACCGGGACAGGGGTTTCAGATACGCAGTATTTT. Its protein product is CSVPTGTGVSDTQYF. This sequence joins TRBV29-1 and TRBJ2-3, with TRBD1 matching over 10 bases. Germline CDR1 and CDR2: SQVTM and ANQGSEA. The CDR3 loop spans 15 amino acids. V was pared by 6 bases and J by 4 bases, with 10 bases of the junction left unmatched.

The chain combines TRBV7-2 with TRBJ2-5; TRBD1 aligns across 11 bases. CDR3 length: 16 amino acids. Germline V gene sequence: CDR1 SGHTA, CDR2 FQGNSA. After removal of 5 bases from V and 0 bases from J, the junction contained 5 bases not matched to a gene. The CDR3 DNA is TGTGCCAGCAGCCAGGGACAGGGGGTAAACCAAGAGACCCAGTACTTC. Amino acid sequence: CASSQGQGVNQETQYF.

This clonotype was detected a few times. The genes are TRBV10-3 and TRBJ2-5, with TRBD2 as a possible D gene (5 bases). The CDR3 runs to 14 residues. CDR1 and CDR2 (germline): ENHRY, SYGVKD. V lost 0 bases to trimming and J lost 4 bases, with 9 bases between them. The CDR3 DNA reads TGTGCCATCAGTGAGTCGAAGCTAGCAGAGACCCAGTACTTC. Protein: CAISESKLAETQYF.

This clonotype occurred once. This rearrangement joins TRBV6-2 or TRBV6-3 to TRBJ2-3; perhaps TRBD1 as D (6 bases). The germline V gene has CDR1 MNHEY and CDR2 SVGEGT. This CDR3 has 16 amino acids. V was cut by 2 bases and J by 2 bases, with 14 bases left in between. CDR3 residues: CASSYRLGATTDTQYF. The CDR3 DNA reads TGTGCCAGCAGTTACAGACTGGGGGCCACCACAGATACGCAGTATTTT.

This chain uses TRBV21-1 with TRBJ1-6; the table's D call, TRBD1, was not checked against the DNA. TRBV21-1 is an annotated pseudogene. CDR3 length: 16 amino acids. CDR3 protein: CASSSRRDSDNSPPHF. DNA for the CDR3: TGTGCCAGCAGCAGCCGCCGGGACAGCGATAATTCACCCCCCCACTTT.

The CDR3 region is CASSLSRTGLDGYTF. In DNA form, the CDR3 reads TGTGCCAGCAGCTTATCGCGGACAGGGTTAGATGGCTACACCTTC. V and J are TRBV7-2 and TRBJ1-2; TRBD1 aligns across 8 bases. CDR3 length: 15 amino acids. Per germline, CDR1 SGHTA and CDR2 FQGNSA. V shed 2 bases and J 6 bases; nucleotides not matched to a gene: 8.

The table lists this clonotype with a few counts. The rearrangement joins TRBV7-3 to TRBJ1-6; 10 bases fit TRBD1. After removal of 3 bases from V and 10 bases from J, the junction contained 9 bases not matched to a gene. CDR1 is SGHTA and CDR2 is FQGTGA in the germline V gene. The CDR3 is 16 amino acids. CDR3 protein: CASSFNPGQGISPLHF. CDR3 bases: TGTGCCAGCAGCTTCAATCCGGGACAGGGGATCTCACCCCTCCACTTT.

The V call is TRBV29-1, the J call TRBJ2-4, with 14 bases that match TRBD2. From germline, CDR1 is SQVTM and CDR2 ANQGSEA. The V and J ends lost 7 bases and 0 bases, in that order; junction bases with no gene match: 2. The CDR3 spans 15 residues. The CDR3 region is CSAGLAGGAKNIQYF. The CDR3 DNA is TGCAGCGCCGGACTAGCGGGGGGAGCCAAAAACATTCAGTACTTC.

This clonotype was picked up a small number of times. V is TRBV4-3 and J is TRBJ1-1; unclear D gene. The germline CDR1 and CDR2 sequences are LGHNA and YSLEER. This CDR3 region has 13 residues. Between the trimmed V and J ends, which lost 0 bases and 5 bases, there was a span of 7 bases. The CDR3 loop is CASSQDRWTEAFF. The CDR3 nucleotides are TGCGCCAGCAGCCAAGACAGATGGACTGAAGCTTTCTTT.

V usage is TRBV13 and J usage is TRBJ1-5, with TRBD1 matching over 12 bases. Germline CDR1 reads PRHDT; CDR2 reads FYEKMQ (reference sequence). The CDR3 loop spans 15 amino acids. With 5 bases clipped from V and 7 bases from J, the junction kept 6 bases outside the gene matches. The CDR3 reads CASSLGTGGVQPQHF. The DNA of the CDR3 is TGTGCCAGCAGCCTCGGGACAGGGGGCGTCCAGCCCCAGCATTTT.

The CDR3 is CASLSWTNTEAFF. The CDR3 nucleotides read TGTGCCAGCTTATCATGGACGAACACTGAAGCTTTCTTT. The J gene is TRBJ1-1, the V gene TRBV6-2 or TRBV6-3, with no clear D. From germline, CDR1 is MNHEY and CDR2 SVGEGT. Trimming took 8 bases from V and 1 from J, leaving 11 bases between them. The CDR3 covers 13 residues.